Below, 21 T cell receptor beta chains from the same sample are listed, as sequenced in a study of OX40 agonist ivuxolimab in advanced cancers. Clones were read by immunoSEQ multiplex PCR, and TCRdb kept only the in-frame ones, dropping some. Of around 70,000 clones in the sample, over 70% are singletons; the top ten hold 6.5% to 8.5%. The starting material was CD4+ or CD8+ T cells sorted from blood, obtained in a trial of the OX40 agonist ivuxolimab. The receptor set was obtained from an adult with an advanced solid tumor such as melanoma, head and neck, liver or kidney cancer.

CDR3 amino acids: CASSLMAPAEAFF. The CDR3 DNA sequence: TGTGCCAGCAGTTTAATGGCCCCGGCTGAAGCTTTCTTT. V is TRBV28 and J is TRBJ1-1; D is undetermined. Deletions cut 2 bases from V and 6 bases from J, with 10 bases between. The germline V gene encodes CDR1 MDHEN and CDR2 SYDVKM. The CDR3 is 13 amino acids.

This clone came up a few times. The chain is built from TRBV10-3 and TRBJ1-5, with 8 bases lining up with TRBD1. CDR3 size: 13 residues. Trimming cost V 8 bases and J 7 bases; bases outside gene matches: 7. Germline-derived CDR1 and CDR2 are ENHRY and SYGVKD. The CDR3 reads CAIAGQGGQPQHF. Here the CDR3 DNA reads TGTGCCATCGCAGGACAGGGTGGACAGCCCCAGCATTTT.

This chain joins TRBV19 and TRBJ1-1; weak D call: TRBD1 (6 bases). The V end lost 5 bases, the J end lost 1 base, and 14 bases lay between the germline ends. Germline V gene lookup returns CDR1 LNHDA and CDR2 SQIVND (reference sequence). This CDR3 region has 15 residues. The CDR3 DNA reads as TGTGCCAGTAGTCTCAACTACAGGGCGAACACTGAAGCTTTCTTT. Protein product: CASSLNYRANTEAFF.

V is TRBV4-1 and J is TRBJ2-3; unclear D gene. The V gene lost 6 bases and the J gene lost 0 bases, with 7 bases spanning the gap. CDR1 and CDR2 from the germline V gene are MGHRA and YSYEKL. The length of the CDR3 is 13 residues. The chain's CDR3 is CASREQSTDTQYF. Here the CDR3 DNA reads TGCGCCAGCAGAGAGCAGAGCACAGATACGCAGTATTTT.

The gene calls are TRBV7-8 and TRBJ2-7; possibly TRBD1 for D (6 bases). CDR1 is SGHVS, CDR2 FQNEAQ, per germline. Trimming took 1 base from V and 7 from J, leaving 17 bases between them. The CDR3 has 15 residues. CDR3 residues: CASSLGAGDPGEQYF. The CDR3 DNA sequence: TGTGCCAGCAGCTTAGGGGCAGGGGATCCAGGGGAGCAGTACTTC.

This clone was seen only a few times. This chain connects TRBV28 to TRBJ2-4; 7 bases line up with TRBD2. The CDR3 covers 12 residues. Trimming took 11 bases from V and 7 from J; bases not matched to a gene: 8. Germline V CDR1 and CDR2: MDHEN, SYDVKM. The CDR3 protein is CARPVGGNIQYF. The DNA for the CDR3 is TGTGCCCGACCGGTGGGGGGGAACATTCAGTACTTC.

The chain combines TRBV7-2 with TRBJ2-1; D call uncertain. The CDR3 is 16 amino acids. The V gene's germline CDR1 is SGHTA and CDR2 FQGNSA. V shed 5 bases and J shed 0 bases, with 14 bases lying between them. The CDR3 loop reads CASSLDGLSSYNEQFF. CDR3 coding DNA: TGTGCCAGCAGCCTCGATGGTTTGAGCTCCTACAATGAGCAGTTCTTC.

The chain recombines TRBV10-3 with TRBJ2-1; D perhaps matches TRBD2 (6 bases). Trimming removed 3 bases from V and 0 bases from J, with 15 bases in between. Germline CDR1 ENHRY, CDR2 SYGVKD. The CDR3 contains 17 residues. CDR3 coding DNA: TGTGCCATCAGTGATGGCAGGGACTTTAACTCCTACAATGAGCAGTTCTTC. Translating gives CAISDGRDFNSYNEQFF.

This clone was seen a single time. The chain employs TRBV6-5 and TRBJ2-7; D possibly corresponds to TRBD2 (7 bases). V shed 3 bases and J shed 5 bases, with 17 bases lying between them. CDR3 size: 15 residues. Germline CDR1 is MNHEY and CDR2 is SVGAGI. CDR3 loop: CASSYIGGARNEQYF. CDR3 sequence (DNA): TGTGCCAGCAGTTATATAGGGGGGGCGCGTAACGAGCAGTACTTC.

This chain links TRBV4-2 with TRBJ2-7; 9 nucleotides align to TRBD1. The CDR3 contains 15 residues. Trimming at V came to 6 bases and at J to 0 bases, leaving 6 bases not matched to a gene. Germline assignment: CDR1 LGHNA and CDR2 YNFKEQ. This chain's CDR3 is CASRSTGGPSYEQYF. The DNA for the CDR3 is TGTGCCAGCAGGTCGACAGGGGGACCCTCCTACGAGCAGTACTTC.

V gene TRBV4-1 combines with J gene TRBJ2-3; D unresolved. This CDR3 contains 15 residues. Per germline, CDR1 MGHRA and CDR2 YSYEKL. Trimming took off 0 bases at V and 5 bases at J, with 12 bases between the two ends. DNA of the CDR3: TGCGCCAGCAGCCAAGATGTTTTAGAGGTAGATACGCAGTATTTT. It translates to CASSQDVLEVDTQYF.

V and J are TRBV19 and TRBJ1-1; 7 bases agree with TRBD1. Trimming removed 10 bases from V and 3 bases from J; junction bases left unmatched: 8. This CDR3 comprises 13 residues. Germline V gene sequence: CDR1 LNHDA, CDR2 SQIVND (reference sequence). The CDR3 coding sequence is TGTGCCACCGACGACGGGACAGACACTGAAGCTTTCTTT. Translation: CATDDGTDTEAFF.

The chain joins TRBV5-4 to TRBJ2-7; TRBD2 agrees at 14 bases. With V trimmed by 4 bases and J by 7 bases, 7 bases remained unmatched. Germline V lookup: CDR1 SGHNT, CDR2 YYREEE (reference sequence). This CDR3 is built from 15 residues. The CDR3 sequence: CASSRTSGRPGEQYF. For the CDR3, the DNA is TGTGCCAGCAGCCGGACTAGCGGGAGGCCGGGGGAGCAGTACTTC.

The V call is TRBV14, the J call TRBJ1-2, with 9 positions matching TRBD1. CDR1 SGHDN and CDR2 FVKESK come from the germline V gene. The CDR3 covers 13 residues. The J segment lost 8 bases and the V segment lost 4 bases, leaving 5 bases of the junction unmatched. CDR3 coding DNA: TGTGCCAGCAGCCTCGGGACAGGGCAAGGCTACACCTTC. Translated, it gives CASSLGTGQGYTF.

The chain couples TRBV27 to TRBJ1-1; 7 nucleotides align to TRBD1. Germline V CDR1 and CDR2: MNHEY, SMNVEV (reference sequence). The CDR3 consists of 13 residues. The V segment lost 6 bases and the J segment 2 bases; nucleotides outside the gene matches: 3. In nucleotides, the CDR3 is TGTGCCAGCAGAGGGACAGAAAACACTGAAGCTTTCTTT. This sequence encodes CASRGTENTEAFF.

The chain joins TRBV2 to TRBJ1-4; 8 positions agree with TRBD1. The CDR3 consists of 15 residues. V shed 6 bases and J 4 bases; nucleotides not matched to a gene: 7. The germline V gene has CDR1 SNHLY and CDR2 FYNNEI. The CDR3 here is CASRTQGAINEKLFF. The CDR3 DNA follows: TGTGCCAGCAGGACCCAGGGGGCGATTAATGAAAAACTGTTTTTT.

This clone was seen once. The genes are TRBV2 and TRBJ2-5; D unresolved. V lost 5 bases and J 11 bases, leaving 18 bases between the germline ends. Per germline, CDR1 SNHLY and CDR2 FYNNEI. The CDR3 contains 13 residues. The CDR3 region has the DNA TGTGCCAGCAGTCACTACCTTGGGCAGGAGCAGTACTTC. It is translated as CASSHYLGQEQYF.

This clone was detected only once. In DNA, the CDR3 is TGTGCCAGCAGCTTAACAGCCCTCTTAACCGGGGAGCTGTTTTTT. Encoded protein: CASSLTALLTGELFF. V and J are TRBV7-6 and TRBJ2-2; unclear D gene. Germline values: CDR1 SGHVS, CDR2 FNYEAQ. The CDR3 is made up of 15 amino acids. V was clipped by 2 bases and J by 5 bases, with 12 bases between them.

The chain couples TRBV15 to TRBJ1-1; D uncertain. Trimming stripped 8 bases from V and 11 bases from J, with 15 bases between. The CDR3 extends over 11 amino acids. Germline values: CDR1 LNHNV, CDR2 YYDKDF (reference sequence). CDR3 amino acids: CATVVAGHAFF. The CDR3, as DNA: TGTGCCACCGTGGTGGCGGGTCACGCTTTCTTT.

The V gene is TRBV4-3, the J gene TRBJ2-3; D perhaps matches TRBD1 (5 bases). The germline gives CDR1 LGHNA, CDR2 YSLEER. The CDR3 sequence is 14 residues long. V lost 0 bases to trimming and J lost 4 bases, with 8 bases between them. The CDR3 nucleotides read TGCGCCAGCAGCCAAGACCCCAGGGCAGATACGCAGTATTTT. Protein product: CASSQDPRADTQYF.

The gene calls are TRBV28 and TRBJ1-2, with D possibly TRBD1 on 6 matching bases. V was cut by 5 bases and J by 8 bases, with 24 bases left in between. The CDR3 length is 16 residues. Germline CDR1 and CDR2: MDHEN and SYDVKM. CDR3 sequence reads: CASSDLDSLQAYGYTF. The CDR3 nucleotides read TGTGCCAGCAGTGATCTGGACAGTCTGCAAGCGTACGGCTACACCTTC.